This T cell receptor beta chain was sequenced during a study of blood T cells in healthy people across ages. This clonotype was seen only a few times. Primed by a sample-barcoded 5' primer and a J-beta primer mix, a second PCR proceeded for roughly 6 to 12 cycles. TCRdb reprocessed the 5' RACE reads via MiXCR and lists one record per CDR3 protein. This table has around 800,000 distinct CDR3 sequences, under 55% appearing once. Sample: blood. The receptor's source is a man aged 60-69 years in good health.

The CDR3 DNA is TGTGCCAGCAGCCAACGGGACAAGAACACTGAAGCTTTCTTT. Translating gives CASSQRDKNTEAFF. The rearrangement uses TRBV3-1 and TRBJ1-1; weak D call: TRBD1 (6 bases). Germline CDR1 and CDR2: LGHDT and YNNKEL (reference sequence). Trimming removed 2 bases from V and 1 base from J, with 8 bases in between. The length of the CDR3 is 14 residues.